These T cell receptor beta chains were read from a single sample in a study of blood T cell repertoires in COVID-19. Using immunoSEQ multiplex PCR, the repertoire was profiled, and TCRdb retains in-frame clones only, with some absent. The sample lists approximately 280,000 clones; 75% to 90% were seen once. The specimen sequenced was peripheral blood. These TCRs come from a man aged 35 to 55 with acute or convalescent COVID-19. The CDR3 runs from the conserved cysteine through the conserved F or W. D genes are given only for firm matches. Expanded clones are given a class, and other clones once, few, many or no size at all.

j_gene: TRBJ2-7
d_gene: .
v_gene: TRBV6-5
abundance: .
CDR3aa: CASNYFEQYF
CDR3nt: TGTGCCAGCAACTACTTTGAGCAGTACTTC

j_gene: TRBJ1-4
d_gene: .
v_gene: TRBV5-1
abundance: .
CDR3aa: CASSLGGIRGDEKLFF
CDR3nt: TGCGCCAGCTCCCTGGGGGGGATCAGGGGTGATGAAAAACTGTTTTTT

j_gene: TRBJ1-6
d_gene: .
v_gene: TRBV12-5
abundance: .
CDR3aa: CASGLGQPGGDSPLHF
CDR3nt: TGTGCTAGTGGTTTGGGACAGCCGGGTGGGGATTCACCCCTCCACTTT

j_gene: TRBJ1-1
d_gene: .
v_gene: TRBV29-1
abundance: .
CDR3aa: CSVSWGDTEAFF
CDR3nt: TGCAGCGTTAGCTGGGGGGACACTGAAGCTTTCTTT

j_gene: TRBJ2-4
d_gene: .
v_gene: TRBV5-5
abundance: .
CDR3aa: CASSLSYVVLAKNIQYF
CDR3nt: TGTGCCAGCAGCTTATCGTATGTGGTACTAGCCAAAAACATTCAGTACTTC

j_gene: TRBJ2-7
d_gene: TRBD1
v_gene: TRBV5-1
abundance: .
CDR3aa: CASSVTGTGLDEQYF
CDR3nt: TGCGCCAGCAGCGTCACCGGGACAGGGTTGGACGAGCAGTACTTC

j_gene: TRBJ1-6
d_gene: .
v_gene: TRBV12-3/TRBV12-4
abundance: .
CDR3aa: CASIGAANSPLHF
CDR3nt: TGTGCCAGCATTGGAGCAGCCAATTCACCCCTCCACTTT

j_gene: TRBJ1-3
d_gene: .
v_gene: TRBV11-2
abundance: .
CDR3aa: CASSPGHTSGNTIYF
CDR3nt: TGTGCCAGCAGCCCGGGACACACCTCTGGAAACACCATATATTTT

j_gene: TRBJ1-2
d_gene: .
v_gene: TRBV30
abundance: .
CDR3aa: CAWSRQNPSYGYTF
CDR3nt: TGTGCCTGGAGTCGACAGAACCCTTCCTATGGCTACACCTTC

j_gene: TRBJ1-5
d_gene: .
v_gene: TRBV12-3/TRBV12-4
abundance: .
CDR3aa: CASSSQGGAQHF
CDR3nt: TGTGCCAGCAGTTCTCAGGGAGGGGCCCAGCATTTT

j_gene: TRBJ2-1
d_gene: .
v_gene: TRBV19
abundance: .
CDR3aa: CASSGIQGGEQFF
CDR3nt: TGTGCCAGTAGTGGCATACAGGGTGGTGAGCAGTTCTTC

j_gene: TRBJ2-7
d_gene: .
v_gene: TRBV7-2
abundance: .
CDR3aa: CASSLGPAGGGYEQYF
CDR3nt: TGTGCCAGCAGCTTAGGACCCGCTGGGGGCGGCTACGAGCAGTACTTC

j_gene: TRBJ1-5
d_gene: .
v_gene: TRBV6-5
abundance: once
CDR3aa: CASSYGGGANQPQHF
CDR3nt: TGTGCCAGCAGTTATGGAGGAGGTGCCAATCAGCCCCAGCATTTT

j_gene: TRBJ1-1
d_gene: .
v_gene: TRBV10-2
abundance: .
CDR3aa: CASSEWGLMGPEQGGTEAFF
CDR3nt: TGCGCCAGCAGTGAGTGGGGGCTGATGGGCCCAGAGCAAGGGGGTACCGAAGCTTTCTTT

j_gene: TRBJ2-4
d_gene: .
v_gene: TRBV5-6
abundance: .
CDR3aa: CASSLGHREDKNIQYF
CDR3nt: TGTGCCAGCAGCTTGGGTCACCGCGAGGACAAAAACATTCAGTACTTC